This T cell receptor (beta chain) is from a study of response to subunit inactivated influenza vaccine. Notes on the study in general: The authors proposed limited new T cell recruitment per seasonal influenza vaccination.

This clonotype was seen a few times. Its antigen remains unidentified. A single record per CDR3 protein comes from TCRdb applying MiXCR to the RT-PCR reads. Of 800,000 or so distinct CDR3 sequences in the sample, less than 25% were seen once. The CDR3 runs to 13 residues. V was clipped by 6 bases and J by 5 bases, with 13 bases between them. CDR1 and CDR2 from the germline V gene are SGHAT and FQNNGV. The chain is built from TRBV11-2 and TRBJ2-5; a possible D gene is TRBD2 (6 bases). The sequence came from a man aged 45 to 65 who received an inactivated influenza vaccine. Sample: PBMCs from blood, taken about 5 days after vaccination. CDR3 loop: CASSIGLQETQYF. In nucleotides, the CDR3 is TGTGCCAGCAGTATCGGACTACAGGAGACCCAGTACTTC.